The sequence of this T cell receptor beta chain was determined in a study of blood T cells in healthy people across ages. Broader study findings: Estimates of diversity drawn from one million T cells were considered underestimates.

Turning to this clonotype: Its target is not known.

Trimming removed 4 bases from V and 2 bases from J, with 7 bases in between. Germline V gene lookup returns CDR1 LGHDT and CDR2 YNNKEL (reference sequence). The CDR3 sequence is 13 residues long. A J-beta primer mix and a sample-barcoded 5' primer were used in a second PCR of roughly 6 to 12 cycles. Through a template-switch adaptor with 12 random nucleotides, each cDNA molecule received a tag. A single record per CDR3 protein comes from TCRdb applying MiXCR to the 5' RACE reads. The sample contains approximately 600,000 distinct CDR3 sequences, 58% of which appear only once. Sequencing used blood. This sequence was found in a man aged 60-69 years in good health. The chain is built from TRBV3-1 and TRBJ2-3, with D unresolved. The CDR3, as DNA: TGTGCCAGCAGCCCGACCCCCACAGATACGCAGTATTTT. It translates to CASSPTPTDTQYF.